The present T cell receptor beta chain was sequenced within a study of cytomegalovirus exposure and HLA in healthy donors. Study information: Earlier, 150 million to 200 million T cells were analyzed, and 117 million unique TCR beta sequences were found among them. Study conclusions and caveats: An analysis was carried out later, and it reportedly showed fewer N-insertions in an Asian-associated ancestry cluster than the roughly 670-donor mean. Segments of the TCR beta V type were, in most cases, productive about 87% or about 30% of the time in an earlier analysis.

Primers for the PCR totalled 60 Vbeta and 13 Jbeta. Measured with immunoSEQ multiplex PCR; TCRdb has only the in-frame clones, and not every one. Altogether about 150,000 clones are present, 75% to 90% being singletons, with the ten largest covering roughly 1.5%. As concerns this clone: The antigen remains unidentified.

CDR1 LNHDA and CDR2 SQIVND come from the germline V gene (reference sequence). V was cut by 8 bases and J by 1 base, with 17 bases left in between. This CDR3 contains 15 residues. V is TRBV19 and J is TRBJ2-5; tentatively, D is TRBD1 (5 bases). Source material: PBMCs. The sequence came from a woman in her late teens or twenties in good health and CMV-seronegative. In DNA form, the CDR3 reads TGTGCCAGTGGCCGGCCAGGGAACCTCCAAGAGACCCAGTACTTC. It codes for CASGRPGNLQETQYF.